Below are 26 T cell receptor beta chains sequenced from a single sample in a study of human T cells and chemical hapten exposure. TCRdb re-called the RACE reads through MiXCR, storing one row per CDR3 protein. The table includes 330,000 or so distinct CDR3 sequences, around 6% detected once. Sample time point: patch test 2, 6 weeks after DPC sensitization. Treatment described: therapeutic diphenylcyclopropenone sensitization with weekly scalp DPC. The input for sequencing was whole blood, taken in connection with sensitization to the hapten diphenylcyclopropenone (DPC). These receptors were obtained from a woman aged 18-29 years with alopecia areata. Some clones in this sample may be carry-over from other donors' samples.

CDR3 sequence reads: CASSTGTANTDTQYF. The CDR3 DNA reads TGTGCCAGCAGTACCGGGACAGCGAACACAGATACGCAGTATTTT. J is TRBJ2-3 and V is TRBV12-3 or TRBV12-4, with TRBD1 matching 7 bases. V trimming: 5 bases; J trimming: 2 bases; junction bases outside the gene matches: 7. The CDR3 extends over 15 amino acids.

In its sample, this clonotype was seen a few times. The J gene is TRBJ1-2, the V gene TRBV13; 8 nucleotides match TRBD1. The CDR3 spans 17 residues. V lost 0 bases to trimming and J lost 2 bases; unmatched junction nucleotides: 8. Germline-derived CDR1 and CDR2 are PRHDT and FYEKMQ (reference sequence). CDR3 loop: CASSLGDRELWNYGYTF. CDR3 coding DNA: TGTGCCAGCAGCTTAGGGGACAGGGAGCTCTGGAACTATGGCTACACCTTC.

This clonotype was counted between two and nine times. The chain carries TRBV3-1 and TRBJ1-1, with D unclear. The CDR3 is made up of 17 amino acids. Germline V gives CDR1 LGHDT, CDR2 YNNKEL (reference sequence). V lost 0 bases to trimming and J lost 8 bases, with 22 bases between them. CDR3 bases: TGTGCCAGCAGCCAAGATCTAGGTGGGTCCCTCCTTCTCGAAGCTTTCTTT. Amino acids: CASSQDLGGSLLLEAFF.

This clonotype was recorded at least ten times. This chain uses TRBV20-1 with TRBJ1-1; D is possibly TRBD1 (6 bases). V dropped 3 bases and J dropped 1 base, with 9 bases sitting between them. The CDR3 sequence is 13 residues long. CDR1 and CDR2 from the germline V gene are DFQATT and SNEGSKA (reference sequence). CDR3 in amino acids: CSARSDRNTEAFF. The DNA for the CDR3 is TGCAGTGCTAGGTCGGACAGGAACACTGAAGCTTTCTTT.

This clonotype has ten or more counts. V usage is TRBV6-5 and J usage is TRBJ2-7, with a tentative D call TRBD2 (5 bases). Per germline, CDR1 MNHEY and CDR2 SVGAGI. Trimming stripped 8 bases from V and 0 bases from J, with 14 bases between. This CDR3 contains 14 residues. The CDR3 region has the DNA TGTGCCAGCCGTCCGGGGAGTTACTCCTACGAGCAGTACTTC. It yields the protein CASRPGSYSYEQYF.

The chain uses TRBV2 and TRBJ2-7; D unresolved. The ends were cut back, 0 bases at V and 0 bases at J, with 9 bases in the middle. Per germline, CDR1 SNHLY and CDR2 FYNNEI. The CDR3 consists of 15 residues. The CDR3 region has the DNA TGTGCCAGCAGTGAAGCGCTCTACAGCTCCTACGAGCAGTACTTC. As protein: CASSEALYSSYEQYF.

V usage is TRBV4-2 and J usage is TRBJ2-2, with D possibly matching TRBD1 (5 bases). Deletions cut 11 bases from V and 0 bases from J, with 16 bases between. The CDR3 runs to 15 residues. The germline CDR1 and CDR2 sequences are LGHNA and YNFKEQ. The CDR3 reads CAPPEQASNTGELFF. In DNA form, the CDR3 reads TGTGCCCCACCGGAACAGGCCTCGAACACCGGGGAGCTGTTTTTT.

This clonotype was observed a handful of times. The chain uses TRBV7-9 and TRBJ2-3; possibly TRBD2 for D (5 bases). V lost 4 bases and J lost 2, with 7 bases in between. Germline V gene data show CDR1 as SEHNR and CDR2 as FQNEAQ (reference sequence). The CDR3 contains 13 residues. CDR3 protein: CASSSRDTDTQYF. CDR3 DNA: TGTGCCAGCAGCTCTCGGGACACAGATACGCAGTATTTT.

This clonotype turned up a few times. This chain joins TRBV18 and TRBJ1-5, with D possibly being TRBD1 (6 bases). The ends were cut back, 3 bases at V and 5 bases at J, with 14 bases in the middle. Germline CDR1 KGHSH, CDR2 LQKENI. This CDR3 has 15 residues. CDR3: CASSPLQGRDQPQHF. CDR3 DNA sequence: TGTGCCAGCTCACCGCTACAGGGTAGGGATCAGCCCCAGCATTTT.

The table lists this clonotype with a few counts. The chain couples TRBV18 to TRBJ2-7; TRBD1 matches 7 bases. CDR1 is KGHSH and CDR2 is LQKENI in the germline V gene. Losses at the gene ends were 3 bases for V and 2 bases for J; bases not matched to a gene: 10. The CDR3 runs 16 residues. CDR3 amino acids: CASSPITGQATYEQYF. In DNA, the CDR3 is TGTGCCAGCTCACCGATTACCGGACAGGCCACCTACGAGCAGTACTTC.

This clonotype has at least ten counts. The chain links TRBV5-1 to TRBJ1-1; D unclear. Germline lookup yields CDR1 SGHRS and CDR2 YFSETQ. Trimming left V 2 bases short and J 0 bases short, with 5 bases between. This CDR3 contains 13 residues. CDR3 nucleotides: TGCGCCAGCAGCTTAAGCGTGAACACTGAAGCTTTCTTT. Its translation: CASSLSVNTEAFF. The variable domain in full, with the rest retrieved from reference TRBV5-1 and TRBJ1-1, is KAGVTQTPRYLIKTRGQQVTLSCSPISGHRSVSWYQQTPGQGLQFLFEYFSETQRNKGNFPGRFSGRQFSNSRSEMNVSTLELGDSALYLCASSLSVNTEAFFGQGTRLTVV.

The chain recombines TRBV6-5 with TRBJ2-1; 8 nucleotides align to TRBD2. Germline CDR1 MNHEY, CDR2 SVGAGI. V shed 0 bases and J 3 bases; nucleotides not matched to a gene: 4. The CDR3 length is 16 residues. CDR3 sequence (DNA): TGTGCCAGCAGTTACTCAGCCAGCGGGGGCTACAATGAGCAGTTCTTC. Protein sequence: CASSYSASGGYNEQFF.

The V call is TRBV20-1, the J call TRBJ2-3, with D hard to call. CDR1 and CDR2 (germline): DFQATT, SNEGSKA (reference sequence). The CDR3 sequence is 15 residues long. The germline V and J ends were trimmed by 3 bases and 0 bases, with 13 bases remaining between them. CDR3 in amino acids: CSASPIRRSTDTQYF. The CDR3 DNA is TGCAGTGCTAGCCCAATACGCAGGAGCACAGATACGCAGTATTTT.

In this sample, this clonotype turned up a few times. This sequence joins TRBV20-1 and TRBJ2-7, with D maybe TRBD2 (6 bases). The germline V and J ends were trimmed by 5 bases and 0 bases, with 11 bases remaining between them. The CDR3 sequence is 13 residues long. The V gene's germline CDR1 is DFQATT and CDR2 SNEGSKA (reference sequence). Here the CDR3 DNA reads TGCAGTGCTGGACGGGACTCCTCCTACGAGCAGTACTTC. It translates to CSAGRDSSYEQYF.

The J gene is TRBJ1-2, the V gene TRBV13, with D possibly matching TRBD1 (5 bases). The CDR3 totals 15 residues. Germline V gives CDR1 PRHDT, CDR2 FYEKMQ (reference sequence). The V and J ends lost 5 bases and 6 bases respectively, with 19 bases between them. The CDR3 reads CASSPGPPFQDGYTF. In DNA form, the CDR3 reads TGTGCCAGCAGCCCGGGACCCCCCTTTCAGGATGGCTACACCTTC.

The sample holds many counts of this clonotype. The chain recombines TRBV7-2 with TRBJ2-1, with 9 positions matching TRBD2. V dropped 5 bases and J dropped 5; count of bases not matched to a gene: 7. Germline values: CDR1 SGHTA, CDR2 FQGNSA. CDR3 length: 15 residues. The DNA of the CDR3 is TGTGCCAGCAGCCCCCATGGCGGGGGGGACAATGAGCAGTTCTTC. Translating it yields CASSPHGGGDNEQFF. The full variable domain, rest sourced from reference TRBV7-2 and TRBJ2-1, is GAGVSQSPSNKVTEKGKDVELRCDPISGHTALYWYRQSLGQGLEFLIYFQGNSAPDKSGLPSDRFSAERTGGSVSTLTIQRTQQEDSAVYLCASSPHGGGDNEQFFGPGTRLTVL.

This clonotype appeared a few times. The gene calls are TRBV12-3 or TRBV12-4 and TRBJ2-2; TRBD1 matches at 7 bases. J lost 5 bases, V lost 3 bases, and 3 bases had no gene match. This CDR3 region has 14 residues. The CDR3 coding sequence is TGTGCCAGCAGTTTTCACAGGGGAACCGGGGAGCTGTTTTTT. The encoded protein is CASSFHRGTGELFF.

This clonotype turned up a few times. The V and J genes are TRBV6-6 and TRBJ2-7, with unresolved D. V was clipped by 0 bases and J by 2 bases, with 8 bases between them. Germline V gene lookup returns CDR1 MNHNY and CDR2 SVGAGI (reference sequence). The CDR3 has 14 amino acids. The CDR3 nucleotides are TGTGCCAGCAGTTACTCTTGGGGAACCTACGAGCAGTACTTC. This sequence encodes CASSYSWGTYEQYF.

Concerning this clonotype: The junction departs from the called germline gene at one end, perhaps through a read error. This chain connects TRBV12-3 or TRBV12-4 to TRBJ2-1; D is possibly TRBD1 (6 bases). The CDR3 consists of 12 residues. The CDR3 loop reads CASSPRGGTEIF. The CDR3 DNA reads TGTGCCAGCAGTCCACGAGGGGGTACCGAGATCTTC.

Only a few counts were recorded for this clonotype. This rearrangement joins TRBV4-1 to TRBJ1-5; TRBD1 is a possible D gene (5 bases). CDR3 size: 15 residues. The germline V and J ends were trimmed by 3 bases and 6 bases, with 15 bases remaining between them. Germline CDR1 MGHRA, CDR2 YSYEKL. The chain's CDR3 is CASSQSGGHTQPQHF. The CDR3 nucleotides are TGCGCCAGCAGCCAGTCCGGGGGTCACACTCAGCCCCAGCATTTT.

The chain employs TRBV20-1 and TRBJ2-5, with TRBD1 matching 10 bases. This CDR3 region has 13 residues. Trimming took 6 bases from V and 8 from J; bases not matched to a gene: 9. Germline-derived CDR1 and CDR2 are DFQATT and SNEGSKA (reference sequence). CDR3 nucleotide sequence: TGCAGTGCGCATAGGGACAGGGGAAATACCCAGTACTTC. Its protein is CSAHRDRGNTQYF.

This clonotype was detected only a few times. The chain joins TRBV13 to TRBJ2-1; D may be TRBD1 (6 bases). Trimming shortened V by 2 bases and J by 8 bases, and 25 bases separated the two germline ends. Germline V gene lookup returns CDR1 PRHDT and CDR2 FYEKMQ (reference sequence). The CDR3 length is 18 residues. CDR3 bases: TGTGCCAGCAGCTTATACAGGGCCCCTAGAGAAATGGGCGATGAGCAGTTCTTC. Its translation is CASSLYRAPREMGDEQFF.

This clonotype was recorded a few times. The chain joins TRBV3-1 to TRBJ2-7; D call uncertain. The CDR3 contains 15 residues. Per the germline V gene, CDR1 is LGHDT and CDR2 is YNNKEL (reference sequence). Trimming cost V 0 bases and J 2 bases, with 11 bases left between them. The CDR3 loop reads CASSQERFGAYEQYF. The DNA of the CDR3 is TGTGCCAGCAGCCAAGAAAGGTTTGGCGCCTACGAGCAGTACTTC.

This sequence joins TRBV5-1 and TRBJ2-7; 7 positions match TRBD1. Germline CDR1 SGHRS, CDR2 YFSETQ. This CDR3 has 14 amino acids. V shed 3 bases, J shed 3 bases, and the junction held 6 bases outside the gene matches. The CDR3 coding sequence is TGCGCCAGCAGCTCCCGGGACAGAGACTACGAGCAGTACTTC. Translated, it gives CASSSRDRDYEQYF.

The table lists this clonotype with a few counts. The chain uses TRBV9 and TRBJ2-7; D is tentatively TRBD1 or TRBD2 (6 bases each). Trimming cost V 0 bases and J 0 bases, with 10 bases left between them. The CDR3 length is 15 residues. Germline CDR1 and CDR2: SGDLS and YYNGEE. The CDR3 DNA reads TGTGCCAGCAGCGTAGAGGGGGGATCCTCCTACGAGCAGTACTTC. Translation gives CASSVEGGSSYEQYF.

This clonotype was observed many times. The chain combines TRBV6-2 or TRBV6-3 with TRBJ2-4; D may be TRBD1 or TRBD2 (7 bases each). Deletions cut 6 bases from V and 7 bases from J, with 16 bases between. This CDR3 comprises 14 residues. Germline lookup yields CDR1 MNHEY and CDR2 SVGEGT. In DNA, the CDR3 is TGTGCCAGCAGCAACCCCAGGGGGGGGAACATTCAGTACTTC. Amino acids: CASSNPRGGNIQYF.